A selection of T cell receptor beta chains follows, all from one sample in a study of cytomegalovirus exposure and HLA in healthy donors. Libraries were prepared by immunoSEQ multiplex PCR; TCRdb keeps only in-frame clonotypes and omits some of them. The sample includes some 130,000 clones, approximately 85% seen only once; the top ten take over 6.5%. The specimen was PBMCs. These receptors originate from a woman in her twenties or thirties in good health and CMV-seropositive. Each CDR3 is given with its conserved first and last residue. D genes are given only for firm matches. Size tells how often a clone was seen (once, few, many) or the class of an expanded clone, and some rows leave it out.

V: TRBV28; D: -; size: -; J: TRBJ1-1; CDR3: CASSLWRFAFF
V: TRBV11-2; D: -; size: -; J: TRBJ1-1; CDR3: CASSRGDGTEAFF
V: TRBV18; D: -; size: once; J: TRBJ1-5; CDR3: CASSPPGGAANQPQHF
V: TRBV6-1; D: TRBD1; size: -; J: TRBJ1-5; CDR3: CASRGTGNQPQHF
V: TRBV11-1; D: -; size: -; J: TRBJ1-2; CDR3: CASSLARDGYTF
V: TRBV7-7; D: TRBD2; size: -; J: TRBJ2-2; CDR3: CASSPQLAGGGTGELFF
V: TRBV10-3; D: TRBD2; size: once; J: TRBJ2-5; CDR3: CAISDLRLAGAPGETQYF
V: TRBV4-1; D: -; size: -; J: TRBJ1-5; CDR3: CASSQDGGRRPQHF
V: TRBV19; D: -; size: -; J: TRBJ2-7; CDR3: CASKYRASYEQYF
V: TRBV2; D: -; size: -; J: TRBJ1-1; CDR3: CASSVSMNTEAFF
V: TRBV7-3; D: TRBD2; size: -; J: TRBJ2-6; CDR3: CASTLLAGGGANVLTF
V: TRBV6-5; D: -; size: once; J: TRBJ2-7; CDR3: CASRPEGFEQYF
V: TRBV10-3; D: -; size: -; J: TRBJ2-3; CDR3: CAISESEVDTQYF
V: TRBV11-2; D: -; size: once; J: TRBJ2-5; CDR3: CASSLGQQETQYF
V: TRBV5-1; D: -; size: -; J: TRBJ2-3; CDR3: CASSPGRGGATDTQYF
V: TRBV19; D: -; size: -; J: TRBJ1-1; CDR3: CASTSNRVTEAFF